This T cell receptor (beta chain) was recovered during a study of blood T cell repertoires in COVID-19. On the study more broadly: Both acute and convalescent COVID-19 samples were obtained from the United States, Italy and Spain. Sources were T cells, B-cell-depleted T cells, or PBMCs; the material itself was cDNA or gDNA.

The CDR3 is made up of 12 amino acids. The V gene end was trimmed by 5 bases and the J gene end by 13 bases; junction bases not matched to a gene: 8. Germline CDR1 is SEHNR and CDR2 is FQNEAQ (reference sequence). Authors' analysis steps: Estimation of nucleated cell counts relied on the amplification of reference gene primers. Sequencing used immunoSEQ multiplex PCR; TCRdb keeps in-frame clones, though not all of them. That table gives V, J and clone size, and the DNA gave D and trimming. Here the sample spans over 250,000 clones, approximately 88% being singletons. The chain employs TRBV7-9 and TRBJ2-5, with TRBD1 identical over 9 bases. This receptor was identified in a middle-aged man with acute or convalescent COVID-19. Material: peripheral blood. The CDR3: CASSPGTGFLYF. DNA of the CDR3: TGTGCCAGCAGCCCCGGGACAGGGTTTCTGTACTTC.